Listed below are T cell receptor beta chains from one sample, sequenced in a study of cytomegalovirus exposure and HLA in healthy donors. TCRdb's copy holds only in-frame clones and misses some; the assay was immunoSEQ multiplex PCR. The table lists over 150,000 clones, roughly three quarters of them singletons, with less than 15% in the top ten. Sequencing used PBMCs. These receptors were obtained from a woman aged 45-60 years in good health and CMV-seropositive. Each CDR3 is given with its conserved first and last residue. The D gene is left open where the match is weak. Not every row has a clone size; where given, it reads once, few, many or a size class.

j_gene,abundance,v_gene,d_gene,CDR3nt,CDR3aa
TRBJ2-3,few,TRBV5-1,TRBD2,TGCGCCAGCAGCGCCACTAGCGGGGGGGCACCAGATACGCAGTATTTT,CASSATSGGAPDTQYF
TRBJ1-1,.,TRBV19,TRBD1,TGTGCCAGTAGGACAGGGATGCGGGCTGAAGCTTTCTTT,CASRTGMRAEAFF
TRBJ2-7,.,TRBV12-5,TRBD2,TGTGCTAGTGGTTTGGGACTAGCGGGGGGAAGTGGCACCGAGCAGTACTTC,CASGLGLAGGSGTEQYF
TRBJ1-4,.,TRBV2,TRBD1,TGTGCCAGCAGCGACACCCGGACAGGGAGTGGAAAACTGTTTTTT,CASSDTRTGSGKLFF
TRBJ2-2,.,TRBV27,TRBD2,TGTGCCAGCAAAACGGGGGGGTCCCTGGGCGGGGAGCTGTTTTTT,CASKTGGSLGGELFF
TRBJ2-2,.,TRBV5-1,.,TGCGCCAGCAGCTTGAACTACGGGGAGCTGTTTTTT,CASSLNYGELFF
TRBJ1-4,.,TRBV10-3,.,TGTGCCACAAAGGGAGGGGATGAAAAACTGTTTTTT,CATKGGDEKLFF
TRBJ1-2,.,TRBV29-1,TRBD1,TGCAGCGTTGAACTCCGCCTGACAGGGGGGTTTTATGGCTACACCTTC,CSVELRLTGGFYGYTF
TRBJ2-1,.,TRBV19,TRBD2,TGTGCCAGTACTCCCCGGCGGGGGGGACCCTACTCCTACAATGAGCAGTTCTTC,CASTPRRGGPYSYNEQFF
TRBJ2-1,.,TRBV4-2,.,TGTGCCAGCAGCCCAACTAGAGACTCCTACAATGAGCAGTTCTTC,CASSPTRDSYNEQFF
TRBJ1-1,.,TRBV20-1,.,TGCAGTGCTACAACAGGGCCTGAAGCTTTCTTT,CSATTGPEAFF
TRBJ2-7,.,TRBV6-1,.,TGTGCCAGCAGTCCGGGACTTACCTACGAGCAGTACTTC,CASSPGLTYEQYF
TRBJ1-6,.,TRBV6-1,.,TGTGCCAGCTTCATTGGGGACTTCGGTTCACCCCTCCACTTT,CASFIGDFGSPLHF
TRBJ1-3,.,TRBV27,.,TGTGCCAGCAGTTCCTTCGAGGGCTCTGGAAACACCATATATTTT,CASSSFEGSGNTIYF
TRBJ2-7,.,TRBV5-1,.,TGCGCCAGCAACACTAGGCCCAACCCCTACGAGCAGTACTTC,CASNTRPNPYEQYF
TRBJ2-3,.,TRBV29-1,.,TGCAGCCACGGGGAAAGGGATACGCAGTATTTT,CSHGERDTQYF
TRBJ2-5,.,TRBV2,.,TGTGCCAGCAGGAACAGGGACATACCTCTCCAGGAGACCCAGTACTTC,CASRNRDIPLQETQYF
TRBJ2-2,.,TRBV2,TRBD1,TGTGCCAGCAGTGAAAGGACAGGGAAAACCGGGGAGCTGTTTTTT,CASSERTGKTGELFF
TRBJ1-5,.,TRBV30,TRBD1,TGTGCCTGGAAGGGTCAGGGGGGAAATAGCAATCAGCCCCAGCATTTT,CAWKGQGGNSNQPQHF
TRBJ2-7,.,TRBV5-1,.,TGCGCCAGCAGCTTGGCAGGGTTTTACGAGCAGTACTTC,CASSLAGFYEQYF
TRBJ2-7,few,TRBV11-3,.,TGTGCCAGCAGCTTACCCGGACAGAGGCTAAGTAACTCCTACGAGCAGTACTTC,CASSLPGQRLSNSYEQYF
TRBJ2-7,.,TRBV25-1,.,TGTGCCAGCAGTAGCGGCAGGGGTAGGTCCTACGAGCAGTACTTC,CASSSGRGRSYEQYF
TRBJ1-2,few,TRBV5-4,.,TGTGCCAGCAGCTTGGTTGGGGCAGCTAACTATGGCTACACCTTC,CASSLVGAANYGYTF
TRBJ1-6,few,TRBV5-4,TRBD1,TGTGCCAGCAGCTCGGGACAGGGAGGAAATTCACCCCTCCACTTT,CASSSGQGGNSPLHF
TRBJ2-7,.,TRBV4-2,.,TGTGCCAGCAGCCTTACAGTTACCTACGAGCAGTACTTC,CASSLTVTYEQYF
TRBJ2-2,.,TRBV7-3,.,TGTGCCAGCAGCCCCCTAGCCCACACATCCAACACCGGGGAGCTGTTTTTT,CASSPLAHTSNTGELFF
TRBJ2-7,.,TRBV5-1,TRBD1,TGCGCCAGCAGCTTGGACAGGGGGCGACCCTACGAGCAGTACTTC,CASSLDRGRPYEQYF
TRBJ1-2,.,TRBV13,TRBD1,TGTGCCAGCAGCCCGGACAGGGTGATAGACTATGGCTACACCTTC,CASSPDRVIDYGYTF
TRBJ1-5,.,TRBV4-1,.,TGCGCCAGCTCCCCCCGTCCGGGAAGCAATCAGCCCCAGCATTTT,CASSPRPGSNQPQHF
TRBJ2-1,.,TRBV2,.,TGTGCCAGCAGATTGACCGGAACAGGGTTTTCCTACAATGAGCAGTTCTTC,CASRLTGTGFSYNEQFF
TRBJ2-5,.,TRBV10-3,TRBD2,TGTGCCATCAGGGGAGCGGGGGAATGGGAGACCCAGTACTTC,CAIRGAGEWETQYF
TRBJ2-7,.,TRBV5-1,.,TGCGCCAGCAGATTGAGTCTTGGGGAGGCCTACGAGCAGTACTTC,CASRLSLGEAYEQYF
TRBJ1-1,.,TRBV11-1,.,TGTGCCAGCAGCTTTTCGGGGATCACTGAAGCTTTCTTT,CASSFSGITEAFF
TRBJ2-3,.,TRBV5-1,.,TGCGCCAGCAACACTGGCAGGAGCACAGATACGCAGTATTTT,CASNTGRSTDTQYF
TRBJ2-5,.,TRBV5-1,TRBD1,TGCGCCAGCAGCAAGTCGACAGGGGTAGGGGACCAAGAGACCCAGTACTTC,CASSKSTGVGDQETQYF
TRBJ2-2,.,TRBV27,TRBD2,TGTGCCAGCAGATCAAACCTAGCGGGGGGGCCCAAGGCCGGGGAGCTGTTTTTT,CASRSNLAGGPKAGELFF
TRBJ1-1,.,TRBV27,.,TGTGCCAGCAGTTTCGGCCCGAGGACTGAAGCTTTCTTT,CASSFGPRTEAFF
TRBJ1-6,.,TRBV6-1,.,TGTGCCAGCAGTGAGGCAGCGTGGGCCCTCCACTTT,CASSEAAWALHF
TRBJ1-4,.,TRBV7-9,.,TGTGCCAGCAGCTTAGGTGGCGCGGGTAATGAAAAACTGTTTTTT,CASSLGGAGNEKLFF
TRBJ2-1,once,TRBV20-1,.,TGCAGTGCTAGGGCGCGGCTGAGGATGTTCTTC,CSARARLRMFF
TRBJ1-4,.,TRBV5-1,.,TGCGCCAGCAGCTTGGAACAGAATGAAAAACTGTTTTTT,CASSLEQNEKLFF
TRBJ2-7,.,TRBV6-5,.,TGTGCCAGCAGTTACTCTGGAGTAGCCTACGAGCAGTACTTC,CASSYSGVAYEQYF
TRBJ2-2,.,TRBV13,TRBD1,TGTGCCAGCAGTCGGGGACAGGCCCACACCGGGGAGCTGTTTTTT,CASSRGQAHTGELFF
TRBJ1-5,.,TRBV4-2,.,TGTGCCAGCAGCCAAGGGGCGAATAGCAATCAGCCCCAGCATTTT,CASSQGANSNQPQHF
TRBJ1-5,.,TRBV19,.,TGTGCCAGTAGTAGGTTGGGGAGTCAGCCCCAGCATTTT,CASSRLGSQPQHF
TRBJ2-7,.,TRBV27,TRBD2,TGTGCCACTACCGCGCCCGGGGGGATCTACGAGCAGTACTTC,CATTAPGGIYEQYF
TRBJ2-5,.,TRBV29-1,.,TGCAGCGTTGGATTATGGGCCAATGCGGAGACCCAGTACTTC,CSVGLWANAETQYF
TRBJ1-1,few,TRBV11-1,.,TGTGCCAGCAGCTTAGCGGGAGGGGAGCTGAACACTGAAGCTTTCTTT,CASSLAGGELNTEAFF
TRBJ1-3,.,TRBV6-5,.,TGTGCCATCCCGACAGCTACTGGAAACACCATATATTTT,CAIPTATGNTIYF
TRBJ2-7,.,TRBV19,TRBD1,TGTGCCAGTAGTTCCCTTCCGGGACAGGGAGTCTACGAGCAGTACTTC,CASSSLPGQGVYEQYF